These 20 T cell receptor beta chains originate from one sample sequenced in a study of cytomegalovirus exposure and HLA in healthy donors. TCRdb keeps only in-frame clones here, not all; method: immunoSEQ multiplex PCR. The sample lists about 360,000 clones; 86% were seen once. What was sequenced was PBMCs. These receptors came from a woman aged 18-29 years in good health and CMV-seronegative.

This chain joins TRBV5-1 and TRBJ2-1, with 13 bases matching TRBD2. V was clipped by 4 bases and J by 4 bases; unmatched bases: 2. Germline-derived CDR1 and CDR2 are SGHRS and YFSETQ. This CDR3 has 15 amino acids. CDR3 loop: CASSVGLAGYNEQFF. For the CDR3, the DNA is TGCGCCAGCAGCGTGGGACTAGCGGGATACAATGAGCAGTTCTTC.

V gene TRBV5-5 combines with J gene TRBJ1-5; 11 bases fit TRBD1. The ends lost 7 bases at V and 4 bases at J; junction bases unmatched: 1. The CDR3 totals 13 residues. Germline V gene sequence: CDR1 SGHKS, CDR2 YYEKEE (reference sequence). The CDR3 loop is CASGTGGNQPQHF. The CDR3 nucleotides are TGTGCCAGCGGGACAGGGGGGAATCAGCCCCAGCATTTT.

CDR3 loop: CASSQTRDRWYEQYF. The CDR3 nucleotides are TGCGCCAGCAGCCAGACCCGGGACAGGTGGTACGAGCAGTACTTC. V gene TRBV4-1 combines with J gene TRBJ2-7; 8 bases map to TRBD1. Trimming cost V 3 bases and J 4 bases; bases outside gene matches: 8. This CDR3 has 15 amino acids. The germline V gene has CDR1 MGHRA and CDR2 YSYEKL.

V gene TRBV19 combines with J gene TRBJ1-6; 8 bases match TRBD1. This CDR3 is built from 16 residues. In germline, CDR1 is LNHDA, CDR2 SQIVND (reference sequence). Trimming cost V 1 base and J 4 bases; bases outside gene matches: 3. CDR3 region: CASSIGQGWYNSPLHF. CDR3 DNA sequence: TGTGCCAGTAGTATAGGACAGGGGTGGTATAATTCACCCCTCCACTTT.

The V and J genes are TRBV15 and TRBJ2-5; 7 bases align to TRBD1. The germline CDR1 and CDR2 sequences are LNHNV and YYDKDF (reference sequence). The J segment lost 0 bases and the V segment lost 3 bases, leaving 4 bases of the junction unmatched. This CDR3 region has 15 residues. CDR3 protein: CATSRGDRYQETQYF. The CDR3 nucleotides read TGTGCCACCAGCAGGGGGGACAGATACCAAGAGACCCAGTACTTC. Drawing the rest from reference TRBV15 and TRBJ2-5, the complete variable domain is DAMVIQNPRYQVTQFGKPVTLSCSQTLNHNVMYWYQQKSSQAPKLLFHYYDKDFNNEADTPDNFQSRRPNTSFCFLDIRSPGLGDTAMYLCATSRGDRYQETQYFGPGTRLLVL.

The gene calls are TRBV25-1 and TRBJ2-7, with 7 bases matching TRBD1. J lost 3 bases, V lost 10 bases, and 6 bases had no gene match. Germline V lookup: CDR1 MGHDK, CDR2 SYGVNS. The CDR3 is 12 residues long. CDR3 protein: CAISRDSYEQYF. In nucleotides, the CDR3 is TGTGCCATCAGCCGGGACAGCTACGAGCAGTACTTC.

The chain combines TRBV5-6 with TRBJ1-6, with 8 bases fitting TRBD1. This CDR3 contains 14 residues. Germline CDR1 reads SGHDT; CDR2 reads YYEEEE. V shed 4 bases and J 8 bases; nucleotides not matched to a gene: 5. This chain's CDR3 is CASSLTGAYSPLHF. The CDR3 nucleotides read TGTGCCAGCAGCCTGACAGGGGCGTATTCACCCCTCCACTTT.

The chain joins TRBV27 to TRBJ1-4; TRBD1 might be the D (5 bases). Trimming stripped 3 bases from V and 1 base from J, with 12 bases between. The CDR3 is made up of 16 amino acids. Germline V gives CDR1 MNHEY, CDR2 SMNVEV (reference sequence). In DNA form, the CDR3 reads TGTGCCAGCAGTTTCCTAGGGGACTTAACTAATGAAAAACTGTTTTTT. It translates to CASSFLGDLTNEKLFF.

V usage is TRBV6-1 and J usage is TRBJ1-5; perhaps TRBD1 as D (5 bases). This CDR3 is built from 11 residues. Trimming removed 11 bases from V and 4 bases from J, with 9 bases in between. Germline lookup yields CDR1 MNHNS and CDR2 SASEGT. DNA for the CDR3: TGTGCCTGGGGCAGAAATCAGCCCCAGCATTTT. Residues: CAWGRNQPQHF.

The chain combines TRBV5-1 with TRBJ1-1; 9 nucleotides agree with TRBD1. J lost 0 bases, V lost 5 bases, and 2 bases had no gene match. The CDR3 runs 14 residues. CDR1 and CDR2 (germline): SGHRS, YFSETQ. Written as DNA, the CDR3 is TGCGCCAGCAGGGGACAGGGTATGAACACTGAAGCTTTCTTT. Protein product: CASRGQGMNTEAFF.

The gene calls are TRBV7-8 and TRBJ1-2, with D possibly being TRBD1 (5 bases). CDR3 length: 15 residues. Germline V gene data show CDR1 as SGHVS and CDR2 as FQNEAQ. Trimming removed 1 base at V and 0 bases at J, with 9 bases between. CDR3 nucleotides: TGTGCCAGCAGCTTAGGTCAGGGCACTAACTATGGCTACACCTTC. This translates into CASSLGQGTNYGYTF.

This chain connects TRBV7-8 to TRBJ1-2; D gene ambiguous. The CDR3 covers 15 residues. The V gene's germline CDR1 is SGHVS and CDR2 FQNEAQ. Trimming shortened V by 3 bases and J by 4 bases, and 15 bases separated the two germline ends. The CDR3 nucleotides read TGTGCCAGCAGCTTCTCGGACGGACGGGGCTATGGCTACACCTTC. Residues: CASSFSDGRGYGYTF.

CDR3 DNA: TGTGCCAGCAGTTCTATTGTGAACACTGAAGCTTTCTTT. This sequence encodes CASSSIVNTEAFF. This chain links TRBV28 with TRBJ1-1, with unresolved D. The CDR3 sequence is 13 residues long. V was shortened by 4 bases and J by 0 bases, with 6 bases between the two germline ends. CDR1 MDHEN and CDR2 SYDVKM come from the germline V gene.

The chain links TRBV7-9 to TRBJ2-1, with 11 nucleotides matching TRBD1. Germline V gives CDR1 SEHNR, CDR2 FQNEAQ (reference sequence). This CDR3 comprises 18 residues. The V gene end was trimmed by 4 bases and the J gene end by 6 bases; junction bases not matched to a gene: 14. CDR3 bases: TGTGCCAGCAGCTCCCCCTGGAGCGGGACAGGGGGTGGCAATGAGCAGTTCTTC. Protein sequence: CASSSPWSGTGGGNEQFF.

This clone has just one count. CDR3 nucleotide sequence: TGTGCCAGCAGCAACCGGGACAGCTTTTACTATGGCTACACCTTC. It is translated as CASSNRDSFYYGYTF. This chain uses TRBV9 with TRBJ1-2; 7 nucleotides match TRBD1. V shed 4 bases, J shed 3 bases, and the junction held 9 bases outside the gene matches. This CDR3 is built from 15 residues. Germline loops: CDR1 SGDLS, CDR2 YYNGEE.

This clone was seen only once. The chain recombines TRBV7-8 with TRBJ2-1; D perhaps matches TRBD2 (5 bases). Deletions cut 3 bases from V and 5 bases from J, with 11 bases between. Germline CDR1 is SGHVS and CDR2 is FQNEAQ. The CDR3 covers 14 residues. The CDR3 is CASSFGLTHNEQFF. CDR3 bases: TGTGCCAGCAGCTTTGGACTTACCCACAATGAGCAGTTCTTC. Drawing the rest from reference TRBV7-8 and TRBJ2-1, the complete variable domain is GAGVSQSPRYKVAKRGQDVALRCDPISGHVSLFWYQQALGQGPEFLTYFQNEAQLDKSGLPSDRFFAERPEGSVSTLKIQRTQQEDSAVYLCASSFGLTHNEQFFGPGTRLTVL.

The chain joins TRBV7-8 to TRBJ2-1; 7 bases are a match to TRBD1. The V segment lost 3 bases and the J segment 10 bases; nucleotides outside the gene matches: 6. From germline, CDR1 is SGHVS and CDR2 FQNEAQ. CDR3 size: 13 residues. The CDR3 region has the DNA TGTGCCAGCAGCTTTTGGACAGGTCGCGAGCAGTTCTTC. Amino acid sequence: CASSFWTGREQFF.

The chain uses TRBV27 and TRBJ2-2; D ambiguous. The CDR3 length is 13 residues. Germline CDR1 MNHEY, CDR2 SMNVEV (reference sequence). Trimming shortened V by 5 bases and J by 4 bases, and 8 bases separated the two germline ends. DNA for the CDR3: TGTGCCAGCAGTCTCTCTACCACCGGGGAGCTGTTTTTT. Its translation: CASSLSTTGELFF.

J is TRBJ1-1 and V is TRBV7-9; no firm D call. V shed 5 bases and J shed 0 bases, with 10 bases lying between them. This CDR3 comprises 14 residues. CDR1 is SEHNR and CDR2 is FQNEAQ in the germline V gene (reference sequence). Written as DNA, the CDR3 is TGTGCCAGCAGCCTCCAGAATTTGAACACTGAAGCTTTCTTT. It specifies CASSLQNLNTEAFF.

The rearrangement joins TRBV6-5 to TRBJ1-1; 7 positions match TRBD1. The CDR3 is made up of 14 amino acids. Germline CDR1 reads MNHEY; CDR2 reads SVGAGI. V trimming: 5 bases; J trimming: 4 bases; junction bases outside the gene matches: 7. The CDR3 sequence is CASSIHRGGTEAFF. In nucleotides, the CDR3 is TGTGCCAGCAGTATCCACAGGGGAGGCACTGAAGCTTTCTTT.